This T cell receptor (beta chain) was retrieved from a study of beta chain features in type 1 diabetes. Study summary: Age and gender were similar between patients and healthy donors, as were cell yields. The samples had 85 million to 140 million sorted cells examined in all. Findings and limits, study-wide: The cDNA sequencing approach could over-represent high-TCR-expressing cells.

Of note for this clone: Its antigen is not known.

Heparinised blood was drawn once per donor, averaging approximately 100 mL. As every portion of the isolated RNA was reverse transcribed, the sequencing read expressed TCRB transcripts. Here immunoSEQ multiplex PCR was the method, and the copy in TCRdb shows in-frame clones only, minus some. The sample yields hundreds of thousands of clones, roughly an eighth seen once. V lost 5 bases to trimming and J lost 3 bases, with 11 bases between them. Germline CDR1 reads LNHNV; CDR2 reads YYDKDF (reference sequence). This CDR3 comprises 14 residues. This clonotype was sampled from a man aged 18 to 30 in good health. The rearrangement uses TRBV15 and TRBJ2-1; maybe TRBD2 (6 bases). The sequenced sample consisted of naive CD4+ T cells from blood. CDR3 in DNA: TGTGCCACCAGCCGAAAGGACTACTACAATGAGCAGTTCTTC. It yields the protein CATSRKDYYNEQFF. Together with reference TRBV15 and TRBJ2-1, the CDR3 gives the full variable domain: DAMVIQNPRYQVTQFGKPVTLSCSQTLNHNVMYWYQQKSSQAPKLLFHYYDKDFNNEADTPDNFQSRRPNTSFCFLDIRSPGLGDTAMYLCATSRKDYYNEQFFGPGTRLTVL.